This TCR beta chain appears in the sequencing data of a study of cytomegalovirus exposure and HLA in healthy donors. V was shortened by 2 bases and J by 4 bases, with 10 bases between the two germline ends. This CDR3 region has 14 residues. In germline, CDR1 is MDHEN, CDR2 SYDVKM. Assay: immunoSEQ multiplex PCR; the TCRdb copy retains only in-frame clones and omits some. The sample carries about 130,000 clones, roughly nine tenths recorded once. This sequence was found in a young woman in good health and CMV-seronegative. The sequenced sample was PBMCs. The chain couples TRBV28 to TRBJ2-3; D not resolved. The CDR3 here is CASSLESQADTQYF. CDR3 bases: TGTGCCAGCAGTTTAGAGTCCCAGGCAGATACGCAGTATTTT. The full variable domain, with the rest looked up from reference TRBV28 and TRBJ2-3, is DVKVTQSSRYLVKRTGEKVFLECVQDMDHENMFWYRQDPGLGLRLIYFSYDVKMKEKGDIPEGYSVSREKKERFSLILESASTNQTSMYLCASSLESQADTQYFGPGTRLTVL.